These T cell receptor beta chains were read from a single sample in a study of OX40 agonist ivuxolimab in advanced cancers. TCRdb's copy holds only in-frame clones and misses some; the assay was immunoSEQ multiplex PCR. The sample has some 34,000 clones, about 81% seen once; the top ten hold under 25%. Here the sequenced sample was CD4+ or CD8+ T cells sorted from blood, taken in a trial of the OX40 agonist ivuxolimab. These receptors were collected from an adult with an advanced solid tumor such as melanoma, head and neck, liver or kidney cancer. The CDR3 runs from the conserved cysteine through the conserved F or W. The D gene is left open where the match is weak. Only part of the rows carry a size: once, few, many, or a class if the clone is expanded.

size,length,V,D,J,DNA,CDR3
once,17,TRBV9,TRBD2,TRBJ2-7,TGTGCCAGCAGCGTAGCTGGCGGGGGGGAATTCACCTACGAGCAGTACTTC,CASSVAGGGEFTYEQYF
.,12,TRBV6-5,.,TRBJ2-5,TGTGCCAGCAGTTACTCGTGGGAGACCCAGTACTTC,CASSYSWETQYF
.,12,TRBV7-9,.,TRBJ2-7,TGTGCCACGGCAGGGGCCCACTACGAGCAGTACTTC,CATAGAHYEQYF
.,15,TRBV4-3,TRBD1,TRBJ1-2,TGCGCCAGCAGCCAAGATTGGCAGGGGGCCGATGGCTACACCTTC,CASSQDWQGADGYTF
.,17,TRBV19,.,TRBJ1-1,TGTGCCAGTAACTTGGACCGGGACGTTAGGGGGTACACTGAAGCTTTCTTT,CASNLDRDVRGYTEAFF
.,11,TRBV27,.,TRBJ2-1,TGTGCCAGTACCGATCGGGACCGCGAGGTCTTC,CASTDRDREVF
.,16,TRBV27,.,TRBJ2-2,TGTGCCAGCAGTTTTAGGGGGGGGGCGGTCACCGGGGAGCTGTTTTTT,CASSFRGGAVTGELFF
.,15,TRBV28,.,TRBJ1-4,TGTGCCAGCAGTAACAACAGAGGGCGCGAATTAAAACTGTTTTTT,CASSNNRGRELKLFF
.,14,TRBV5-4,.,TRBJ2-7,TGTGCCAGCAGCTTGGAGTTCAGCAACTACGAGCAGTACTTC,CASSLEFSNYEQYF
.,15,TRBV27,TRBD2,TRBJ2-2,TGTGCCAGCAGTTGGGGGGGAGGGGACACCGGGGAGCTGTTTTTT,CASSWGGGDTGELFF
.,16,TRBV2,.,TRBJ2-3,TGTGCCAGCAGCAGGGGGTTGAGCGGGTCCACAGATACGCAGTATTTT,CASSRGLSGSTDTQYF
.,13,TRBV7-9,.,TRBJ2-5,TGTGCCAGCAAAAAAGGGGGGGTAGAGACCCAGTACTTC,CASKKGGVETQYF
.,14,TRBV25-1,.,TRBJ2-1,TGTGCCAGCAGTGAGGGACTTCTATTAAATGAGCAGTTCTTC,CASSEGLLLNEQFF
.,14,TRBV10-3,TRBD2,TRBJ2-7,TGTGCCATCAGTGAACCAGACCGGGGGGGGGAGCAGTACTTC,CAISEPDRGGEQYF
.,16,TRBV27,TRBD1,TRBJ1-1,TGTGCCAGCAGTTTCCCCAATCCGGGACAGGCTGATGAAGCTTTCTTT,CASSFPNPGQADEAFF
.,16,TRBV5-6,.,TRBJ2-4,TGTGCCAGCAGCTACGGTCCCTCTGGACCCTTAAACATTCAGTACTTC,CASSYGPSGPLNIQYF
.,12,TRBV13,.,TRBJ2-1,TGTGCCAGCAGCCCGACAGGTTATGAGCAGTTCTTC,CASSPTGYEQFF
few,12,TRBV5-1,.,TRBJ1-1,TGCGCCAGCCGGCTCGGGGACACTGAAGCTTTCTTT,CASRLGDTEAFF
.,13,TRBV9,.,TRBJ2-3,TGTGCCAGCAGCGTAGGAAATACAGATACGCAGTATTTT,CASSVGNTDTQYF
.,13,TRBV30,.,TRBJ1-3,TGTGCCTGGAGCCTAACAGGGGGAAACACCATATATTTT,CAWSLTGGNTIYF
.,15,TRBV28,.,TRBJ2-3,TGTGCCAGCAGTTCTACCGGGGACCGCTCAGATACGCAGTATTTT,CASSSTGDRSDTQYF
few,13,TRBV4-1,.,TRBJ2-7,TGCGCCAGCAGCCAAGGGGGGCGGTACGAGCAGTACTTC,CASSQGGRYEQYF
once,14,TRBV9,.,TRBJ2-7,TGTGCCAGCAGCCCAAGCGTCAGTTACTACGAGCAGTACTTC,CASSPSVSYYEQYF
.,15,TRBV5-4,.,TRBJ2-1,TGTGCCAGCAGCTTGGACGGGCGAACCTACAATGAGCAGTTCTTC,CASSLDGRTYNEQFF
.,15,TRBV7-9,.,TRBJ2-2,TGTGCCAGCAGCCCACCCGGGCCCTACACCGGGGAGCTGTTTTTT,CASSPPGPYTGELFF
.,17,TRBV5-6,TRBD2,TRBJ2-7,TGTGCCAGCAGTTCGAGGACTAGCGGGAGGTTCGCCTACGAGCAGTACTTC,CASSSRTSGRFAYEQYF
.,14,TRBV28,.,TRBJ1-1,TGTGCCAGCAGTTTCTATCGGGGGAACACTGAAGCTTTCTTT,CASSFYRGNTEAFF
once,15,TRBV12-5,TRBD1,TRBJ2-1,TGTGCTAGTGGTTTGGATAGGACAGGGGGCAATGAGCAGTTCTTC,CASGLDRTGGNEQFF
.,14,TRBV9,.,TRBJ2-7,TGTGCCAGCAGCGTAGGTACATTGGACTACGAGCAGTACTTC,CASSVGTLDYEQYF
few,14,TRBV30,.,TRBJ1-4,TGTGCCTGGTTGGGGGCAGCAACTAATGAAAAACTGTTTTTT,CAWLGAATNEKLFF
.,13,TRBV11-3,.,TRBJ2-7,TGTGCCAGCAGCTCCAGGGACTCCTACGAGCAGTACTTC,CASSSRDSYEQYF
.,16,TRBV10-3,TRBD1,TRBJ2-7,TGTGCCATCAGTGAGGCCCGGGACAGGAGTAACTACGAGCAGTACTTC,CAISEARDRSNYEQYF
.,16,TRBV12-5,TRBD1,TRBJ2-1,TGTGCTAGTGGCCCCTGGACAGGAAGCTCCTACAATGAGCAGTTCTTC,CASGPWTGSSYNEQFF
.,12,TRBV29-1,TRBD2,TRBJ2-1,TGCAGCTCCTCGGGGGGGCTGCCTGAGCAGTTCTTC,CSSSGGLPEQFF
.,16,TRBV7-8,.,TRBJ2-2,TGTGCCAGCAGCTTAGTTTGGTCTAGCGTGGGCGGGGAGCTGTTTTTT,CASSLVWSSVGGELFF
.,13,TRBV13,.,TRBJ2-7,TGTGCCAGCACTCGGACGAGGGCCTACGAGCAGTACTTC,CASTRTRAYEQYF
.,18,TRBV9,TRBD2,TRBJ2-3,TGTGCCAGCAGCGTAGGGGCTAGCGGGGGGGCATTCACAGATACGCAGTATTTT,CASSVGASGGAFTDTQYF
many,14,TRBV28,.,TRBJ1-2,TGTGCCAGCAGTTTGTCCGGAACTAACTATGGCTACACCTTC,CASSLSGTNYGYTF
.,14,TRBV27,TRBD1,TRBJ1-1,TGTGCCAGCAGTTCAGGGGGGGGCCGAGGGTCAGCTTTCTTT,CASSSGGGRGSAFF
.,16,TRBV27,.,TRBJ1-1,TGTGCCAGCAGTCCCGCCGGGCCGACTACGTACACTGAAGCTTTCTTT,CASSPAGPTTYTEAFF
.,15,TRBV6-5,TRBD2,TRBJ2-7,TGTGCCAGCAGTTACTCAGGACTAGCGGGCGCCAAGCAGTACTTC,CASSYSGLAGAKQYF
.,16,TRBV7-6,.,TRBJ2-2,TGTGCCAGCAGCTTACGTGGGGGCCCGAACACCGGGGAGCTGTTTTTT,CASSLRGGPNTGELFF
.,15,TRBV28,.,TRBJ2-3,TGTGCCAGCAGGGGGATGGGGGCTCGCACAGATACGCAGTATTTT,CASRGMGARTDTQYF
.,16,TRBV7-6,.,TRBJ2-1,TGTGCCAGCAGCTTTTCGGGACACAGCTCCTACAATGAGCAGTTCTTC,CASSFSGHSSYNEQFF
.,15,TRBV5-6,TRBD1,TRBJ1-1,TGTGCCAGCAGCTTGGGTGGACAGGAAAACACTGAAGCTTTCTTT,CASSLGGQENTEAFF